Listed below are T cell receptor beta chains from one sample, sequenced in a study of T cell responses to AZD1222 COVID-19 vaccine. Clones were read by immunoSEQ multiplex PCR, and TCRdb kept only the in-frame ones, dropping some. The data contain some 95,000 clones, 85% to 90% of them singletons. This sample comprised peripheral blood, obtained on day 0 of MenACWY control vaccination. Every receptor here comes from an adult in good health. CDR3s include the opening cysteine and the closing phenylalanine or tryptophan. The order of the fields is clone size, V gene, J gene, D gene, CDR3 DNA, CDR3 protein. A D gene is named only where the DNA matches it firmly. Some rows mark clone size as missing; the rest say once, few, many or name a class of expanded clone.

abundance: once; v_gene: TRBV6-5; j_gene: TRBJ1-5; d_gene: .; CDR3nt: TGTGCCAGCAGTTACGACGGACGACAGCCCCAGCATTTT; CDR3aa: CASSYDGRQPQHF
abundance: .; v_gene: TRBV3-1/TRBV3-2; j_gene: TRBJ1-5; d_gene: .; CDR3nt: TGTGCCAGCAGCGCCCTCCCCAATCAGCCCCAGCATTTT; CDR3aa: CASSALPNQPQHF
abundance: .; v_gene: TRBV20-1; j_gene: TRBJ1-2; d_gene: .; CDR3nt: TGCAGTGCCAAAGAGGCCTTCGGCTACACCTTC; CDR3aa: CSAKEAFGYTF
abundance: .; v_gene: TRBV2; j_gene: TRBJ1-1; d_gene: .; CDR3nt: TGTGCCAGCACTGTCGACTCCTGGGGCACTGAAGCTTTCTTT; CDR3aa: CASTVDSWGTEAFF
abundance: .; v_gene: TRBV20-1; j_gene: TRBJ2-7; d_gene: TRBD2; CDR3nt: TGCAGTGCTAGTTGGGAGGGAAGAACGTCTGAGCAGTACTTC; CDR3aa: CSASWEGRTSEQYF
abundance: .; v_gene: TRBV9; j_gene: TRBJ2-5; d_gene: TRBD1; CDR3nt: TGTGCCAGCAGCGTAAGGGGGCAGGGGAGAGAGACCCAGTACTTC; CDR3aa: CASSVRGQGRETQYF
abundance: once; v_gene: TRBV28; j_gene: TRBJ1-3; d_gene: .; CDR3nt: TGTGCCAGCACCCGGGGGGCCTTCTCTGGAAACACCATATATTTT; CDR3aa: CASTRGAFSGNTIYF
abundance: few; v_gene: TRBV12-3/TRBV12-4; j_gene: TRBJ1-6; d_gene: .; CDR3nt: TGTGCCAGCAAAAGAGGCATTCCGGCACCCCTCCACTTT; CDR3aa: CASKRGIPAPLHF
abundance: .; v_gene: TRBV13; j_gene: TRBJ2-7; d_gene: .; CDR3nt: TGTGCCAGCAGCTTAGCAAGACAGTACGAGCAGTACTTC; CDR3aa: CASSLARQYEQYF
abundance: .; v_gene: TRBV6-5; j_gene: TRBJ2-4; d_gene: .; CDR3nt: TGTGCCAGCAGTTTCAACTCCGGGACCAAGAACATTCAGTACTTC; CDR3aa: CASSFNSGTKNIQYF
abundance: .; v_gene: TRBV30; j_gene: TRBJ1-1; d_gene: .; CDR3nt: TGTGCCTGGACAGGGCGGACTGAAGCTTTCTTT; CDR3aa: CAWTGRTEAFF
abundance: once; v_gene: TRBV6-5; j_gene: TRBJ1-3; d_gene: .; CDR3nt: TGTGCCAGCAGCACAAGATTCTCTGGAAACACCATATATTTT; CDR3aa: CASSTRFSGNTIYF
abundance: once; v_gene: TRBV4-2; j_gene: TRBJ2-5; d_gene: .; CDR3nt: TGTGCCAGCGGTCCTCCCGGGGAAGGGACCCAGTACTTC; CDR3aa: CASGPPGEGTQYF
abundance: .; v_gene: TRBV4-2; j_gene: TRBJ1-3; d_gene: .; CDR3nt: TGTGCCAGCAGCGCAGAACAGGGTTTCTCTGGAAACACCATATATTTT; CDR3aa: CASSAEQGFSGNTIYF
abundance: .; v_gene: TRBV6-2/TRBV6-3; j_gene: TRBJ1-2; d_gene: .; CDR3nt: TGTGCCAGCAGTTACCGGACGATTGGCTACACCTTC; CDR3aa: CASSYRTIGYTF
abundance: .; v_gene: TRBV4-2; j_gene: TRBJ2-1; d_gene: TRBD2; CDR3nt: TGTGCCAGCAGCCCAACCGGGACTAGTTACAATGAGCAGTTCTTC; CDR3aa: CASSPTGTSYNEQFF
abundance: .; v_gene: TRBV2; j_gene: TRBJ1-2; d_gene: .; CDR3nt: TGTGCCAGCAGTCTACAGGGCTATGGCTACACCTTC; CDR3aa: CASSLQGYGYTF
abundance: .; v_gene: TRBV29-1; j_gene: TRBJ2-7; d_gene: TRBD1; CDR3nt: TGCAGCGTGCGGACAGGCTACGAGCAGTACTTC; CDR3aa: CSVRTGYEQYF
abundance: .; v_gene: TRBV28; j_gene: TRBJ1-6; d_gene: .; CDR3nt: TGTGCCAGCAGTTTATTTTCGGGGTGGCTAGGGGGTAATTCACCCCTCCACTTT; CDR3aa: CASSLFSGWLGGNSPLHF
abundance: .; v_gene: TRBV6-2/TRBV6-3; j_gene: TRBJ2-2; d_gene: .; CDR3nt: TGTGCCAGCAGTTATATTTGGGGCGAGCCCGTTGATTTCTCCGGGGAGCTGTTTTTT; CDR3aa: CASSYIWGEPVDFSGELFF
abundance: once; v_gene: TRBV7-3; j_gene: TRBJ2-1; d_gene: TRBD1; CDR3nt: TGTGCCAGCAGCTTAGCGGGACAGGGGACTTACAATGAGCAGTTCTTC; CDR3aa: CASSLAGQGTYNEQFF
abundance: .; v_gene: TRBV7-8; j_gene: TRBJ1-4; d_gene: TRBD1; CDR3nt: TGTGCCAGCAGCCGGGACAGGGGTAATGAAAAACTGTTTTTT; CDR3aa: CASSRDRGNEKLFF
abundance: .; v_gene: TRBV30; j_gene: TRBJ1-1; d_gene: .; CDR3nt: TGTGCCTGGAGTCGACGAGAAGCAGGCACTGAAGCTTTCTTT; CDR3aa: CAWSRREAGTEAFF
abundance: .; v_gene: TRBV27; j_gene: TRBJ1-1; d_gene: TRBD1; CDR3nt: TGTGCCAGCAGTCAAGGGACAGGGACTGAAGCTTTCTTT; CDR3aa: CASSQGTGTEAFF
abundance: .; v_gene: TRBV6-5; j_gene: TRBJ1-1; d_gene: .; CDR3nt: TGTGCCAGCAGTTACTCGAGAGGACGGGTGAACACTGAAGCTTTCTTT; CDR3aa: CASSYSRGRVNTEAFF
abundance: .; v_gene: TRBV6-2/TRBV6-3; j_gene: TRBJ2-7; d_gene: TRBD1; CDR3nt: TGTGCCAGCAGTAACCAGGGGGCGCTTGGGCAGTACTTC; CDR3aa: CASSNQGALGQYF
abundance: .; v_gene: TRBV27; j_gene: TRBJ2-7; d_gene: TRBD2; CDR3nt: TGTGCCAGCAGTTTAAGCGGGGGATCCTACGAGCAGTACTTC; CDR3aa: CASSLSGGSYEQYF
abundance: .; v_gene: TRBV28; j_gene: TRBJ2-3; d_gene: .; CDR3nt: TGTGCCAGCAGTTTCGGACGCACAGATACGCAGTATTTT; CDR3aa: CASSFGRTDTQYF
abundance: .; v_gene: TRBV6-2/TRBV6-3; j_gene: TRBJ2-2; d_gene: .; CDR3nt: TGTGCCAGCAGTTACAAGGCAGGGTCCCCCACCGGGGAGCTGTTTTTT; CDR3aa: CASSYKAGSPTGELFF
abundance: .; v_gene: TRBV13; j_gene: TRBJ2-1; d_gene: TRBD1; CDR3nt: TGTGCCAGCAGATTAACAGGGGACTACAATGAGCAGTTCTTC; CDR3aa: CASRLTGDYNEQFF
abundance: .; v_gene: TRBV7-9; j_gene: TRBJ1-3; d_gene: .; CDR3nt: TGTGCCAGCTGGGGTGGAAACACCATATATTTT; CDR3aa: CASWGGNTIYF
abundance: .; v_gene: TRBV4-1; j_gene: TRBJ1-5; d_gene: .; CDR3nt: TGCGCCAGCAGCCAAATTTGGGATTATAGCAATCAGCCCCAGCATTTT; CDR3aa: CASSQIWDYSNQPQHF
abundance: .; v_gene: TRBV7-2; j_gene: TRBJ1-2; d_gene: .; CDR3nt: TGTGCCAGCAGCTCGTACAGTTATGGCTACACCTTC; CDR3aa: CASSSYSYGYTF
abundance: .; v_gene: TRBV19; j_gene: TRBJ2-7; d_gene: TRBD2; CDR3nt: TGTGCCAGTAGTTTAGCGGGGACCTACGAGCAGTACTTC; CDR3aa: CASSLAGTYEQYF
abundance: few; v_gene: TRBV14; j_gene: TRBJ1-1; d_gene: .; CDR3nt: TGTGCCAGCAGCCAGGTGACAGCGTGGAACACTGAAGCTTTCTTT; CDR3aa: CASSQVTAWNTEAFF
abundance: .; v_gene: TRBV6-5; j_gene: TRBJ2-3; d_gene: .; CDR3nt: TGTGCCAGCCAAATAGGGTGGGGTGCAGATACGCAGTATTTT; CDR3aa: CASQIGWGADTQYF
abundance: .; v_gene: TRBV27; j_gene: TRBJ2-3; d_gene: .; CDR3nt: TGTGCCAGCAGTTTTATGGCGTCTAGCACAGATACGCAGTATTTT; CDR3aa: CASSFMASSTDTQYF
abundance: .; v_gene: TRBV7-2; j_gene: TRBJ2-1; d_gene: TRBD2; CDR3nt: TGTGCCAGCAGCTTAGGACTAGCGGGGTACGATGAGCAGTTCTTC; CDR3aa: CASSLGLAGYDEQFF
abundance: .; v_gene: TRBV7-2; j_gene: TRBJ1-4; d_gene: TRBD1; CDR3nt: TGTGCCAGCAACAGGGGGCGAGATGAAAAACTGTTTTTT; CDR3aa: CASNRGRDEKLFF
abundance: .; v_gene: TRBV9; j_gene: TRBJ2-2; d_gene: TRBD2; CDR3nt: TGTGCCAGCAGCGTTGGGACTAGCGTCGGGGAGCTGTTTTTT; CDR3aa: CASSVGTSVGELFF
abundance: .; v_gene: TRBV10-2; j_gene: TRBJ2-6; d_gene: .; CDR3nt: TGCGCCAGCAGTGATATGGGTCCCTCTGGGGCCAACGTCCTGACTTTC; CDR3aa: CASSDMGPSGANVLTF
abundance: .; v_gene: TRBV19; j_gene: TRBJ2-1; d_gene: .; CDR3nt: TGTGCCAGTAGTATGGGGACGGCCTACAATGAGCAGTTCTTC; CDR3aa: CASSMGTAYNEQFF
abundance: .; v_gene: TRBV2; j_gene: TRBJ1-6; d_gene: TRBD1; CDR3nt: TGTGCCAGCAGCGTTGGACAGGGTAATTCACCCCTCCACTTT; CDR3aa: CASSVGQGNSPLHF
abundance: .; v_gene: TRBV19; j_gene: TRBJ2-1; d_gene: TRBD1; CDR3nt: TGTGCCAGTAGTATAGCAGGGGGCGCTGAGCAGTTCTTC; CDR3aa: CASSIAGGAEQFF
abundance: .; v_gene: TRBV5-1; j_gene: TRBJ1-1; d_gene: .; CDR3nt: TGCGCCAGCAGCTTGGCTCAGACGAACACTGAAGCTTTCTTT; CDR3aa: CASSLAQTNTEAFF
abundance: .; v_gene: TRBV18; j_gene: TRBJ1-2; d_gene: .; CDR3nt: TGTGCCAGCTCGCAGGGGACAATGCCCCGTTATGGCTACACCTTC; CDR3aa: CASSQGTMPRYGYTF